Each of the 6 T cell receptor beta chains below was sequenced from the same sample in a study of blood T cell repertoires in COVID-19. Sequencing used immunoSEQ multiplex PCR; TCRdb keeps in-frame clones, though not all of them. The sample lists roughly 250,000 clones, around 89% occurring once. The sample consisted of PBMCs or T cells enriched from blood (not recorded which). The receptors come from a woman between 35 and 50 years old with acute COVID-19.

J is TRBJ2-5 and V is TRBV10-2; 12 bases map to TRBD1. Trimming at V came to 6 bases and at J to 5 bases, leaving 13 bases not matched to a gene. The CDR3 is 17 residues long. Germline CDR1 is WSHSY and CDR2 is SAAADI. The CDR3 protein is CASRDPRDRGRGETQYF. The CDR3 region has the DNA TGCGCCAGCAGAGATCCCCGGGACAGGGGGCGGGGGGAGACCCAGTACTTC.

The chain recombines TRBV6-5 with TRBJ1-1; TRBD1 matches at 7 bases. CDR1 is MNHEY and CDR2 is SVGAGI in the germline V gene. With V trimmed by 3 bases and J by 2 bases, 9 bases remained unmatched. The CDR3 length is 16 residues. CDR3 residues: CASSYGQEALNTEAFF. CDR3 in DNA: TGTGCCAGCAGTTATGGACAGGAAGCTTTAAACACTGAAGCTTTCTTT.

CDR3 amino acids: CASSSGTVTYEQYF. The CDR3 nucleotides read TGTGCCAGCAGTTCCGGGACAGTTACCTACGAGCAGTACTTC. V usage is TRBV28 and J usage is TRBJ2-7; 7 positions match TRBD1. The V and J ends lost 4 bases and 2 bases, in that order; junction bases with no gene match: 5. Germline values: CDR1 MDHEN, CDR2 SYDVKM. The CDR3 is 14 amino acids. The variable domain in full, completed from reference TRBV28 and TRBJ2-7, reads DVKVTQSSRYLVKRTGEKVFLECVQDMDHENMFWYRQDPGLGLRLIYFSYDVKMKEKGDIPEGYSVSREKKERFSLILESASTNQTSMYLCASSSGTVTYEQYFGPGTRLTVT.

This clone showed up just once. The V gene is TRBV12-3 or TRBV12-4, the J gene TRBJ1-1; no definite D call. There are 13 residues in the CDR3. V gave up 6 bases and J gave up 4 bases, with 12 bases separating them. The CDR3 loop reads CASSRRASTEAFF. In DNA form, the CDR3 reads TGTGCCAGCAGCCGGAGAGCGAGCACTGAAGCTTTCTTT.

V and J are TRBV29-1 and TRBJ1-2; a weak D match, TRBD1 (5 bases). Germline-derived CDR1 and CDR2 are SQVTM and ANQGSEA. The ends were cut back, 5 bases at V and 8 bases at J, with 21 bases in the middle. This CDR3 is built from 14 residues. The CDR3 sequence is CSVLRGGTTGGYTF. In nucleotides, the CDR3 is TGCAGCGTTCTACGAGGCGGGACCACCGGGGGCTACACCTTC.

CDR3 residues: CASSPGQGANINYGYTF. The CDR3 bases are TGTGCCAGCAGCCCGGGACAGGGGGCAAACATAAACTATGGCTACACCTTC. This rearrangement joins TRBV5-4 to TRBJ1-2; 12 positions agree with TRBD1. Trimming removed 4 bases from V and 2 bases from J; junction bases left unmatched: 9. There are 17 residues in the CDR3. In germline, CDR1 is SGHNT, CDR2 YYREEE (reference sequence).